This T cell receptor beta chain was sequenced during a study of shared T cell receptors in the human thymus. Germline values: CDR1 SEHNR, CDR2 FQNEAQ (reference sequence). The CDR3 covers 18 residues. Trimming took 1 base from V and 1 from J; bases not matched to a gene: 10. TCRdb's copy holds only in-frame clones and misses some; the assay was immunoSEQ multiplex PCR. The sample consists of approximately 760,000 clones, 80% to 90% of them appearing once. These data were likewise used in another study, on human thymus T cells. That source adds: The study used thymus tissue resected during corrective heart surgery. Blood and thymic repertoires both appeared biased in V and J gene usage. Related work showed strongly overlapping thymic repertoires across unrelated individuals.

Source material: thymocytes. This chain connects TRBV7-9 to TRBJ1-1, with 9 positions matching TRBD1. The TCR originated in a girl less than two years old with a congenital heart defect. The CDR3 bases are TGTGCCAGCAGCTTAGGGGGAACAGGGGGCGCAGGGAACACTGAAGCTTTCTTT. This gives the protein CASSLGGTGGAGNTEAFF.